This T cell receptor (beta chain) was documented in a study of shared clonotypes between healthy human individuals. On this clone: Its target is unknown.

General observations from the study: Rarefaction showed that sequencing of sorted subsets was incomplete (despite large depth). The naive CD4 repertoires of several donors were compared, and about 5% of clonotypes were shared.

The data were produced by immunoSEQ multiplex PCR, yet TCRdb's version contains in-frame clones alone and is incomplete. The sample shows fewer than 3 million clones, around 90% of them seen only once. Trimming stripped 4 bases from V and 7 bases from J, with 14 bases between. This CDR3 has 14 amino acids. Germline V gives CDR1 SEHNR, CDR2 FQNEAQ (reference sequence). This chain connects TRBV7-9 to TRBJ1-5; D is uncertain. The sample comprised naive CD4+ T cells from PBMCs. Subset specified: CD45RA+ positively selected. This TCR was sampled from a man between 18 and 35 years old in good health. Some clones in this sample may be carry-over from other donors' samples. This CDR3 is CASSSGNSGQPQHF. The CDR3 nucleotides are TGTGCCAGCAGCTCAGGCAATAGTGGACAGCCCCAGCATTTT. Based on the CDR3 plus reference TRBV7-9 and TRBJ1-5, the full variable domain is DTGVSQNPRHKITKRGQNVTFRCDPISEHNRLYWYRQTLGQGPEFLTYFQNEAQLEKSRLLSDRFSAERPKGSFSTLEIQRTEQGDSAMYLCASSSGNSGQPQHFGDGTRLSIL.